These T cell receptor beta chains were read from a single sample in a study of Tregs in tolerant kidney transplant recipients. Assay: immunoSEQ multiplex PCR; the TCRdb copy retains only in-frame clones and omits some. This sample yields 65,000 or so clones, of which more than 75% are seen a single time; 3.5% to 4% belongs to the top ten. The input for sequencing was CD4+ T cells from blood (PBMCs), taken 6 months after the transplant. These receptors were obtained from a human patient who received a combined kidney and bone marrow transplant. Some of the T cells might come from the graft donor. CDR3s include the opening cysteine and the closing phenylalanine or tryptophan. The order of the fields is V gene, CDR3 protein.

TRBV9 | CASSVTGATGELFF
TRBV7-2 | CASSSTGWGHNEQFF
TRBV6-5 | CASSYDRGYEQYF
TRBV4-1 | CASSQDGRNYGYTF
TRBV9 | CASSVEGTHTDTQYF
TRBV30 | CAWSRARGRETQYF
TRBV7-3 | CASSLGGSGGYNEQFF
TRBV2 | CASSEALQGETQYF
TRBV5-1 | CASSLDRGDTDTQYF
TRBV4-1 | CASSQGGAGGGTDTQYF
TRBV7-3 | CASRPSTGTSQETQYF
TRBV19 | CASSIEGRARGYTF
TRBV6-6 | CASSSGRGYEQYF
TRBV7-9 | CASSLAGTGGRKLFF
TRBV9 | CASSAMYPGYPGELFF
TRBV12-2 | CASRSDSPGEYF
TRBV6-1 | CASNRGGPFYEQYF
TRBV5-1 | CASSLALAGGDEQFF
TRBV6-1 | CASSRGDGNTIYF
TRBV2 | CASSDTSGRTASTDTQYF
TRBV6-5 | CASSSQGVGQPQHF
TRBV29-1 | CSVSSGENIQYF
TRBV11-3 | CASSLVGESTKQYF
TRBV5-1 | CASSSNFGQKPGSPLHF
TRBV2 | CASSPSGGTNNEQFF
TRBV6-4 | CASSIDRDQPQHF
TRBV6-5 | CASSGTGSEQYF
TRBV27 | CASPTLSDSSNYGYTF
TRBV7-6 | CASSLDAGRQPQHF
TRBV4-2 | CASSNRERNQPQHF
TRBV27 | CASSWTGNSPLHF
TRBV12-5 | CASGLGSGRASGTDTQYF
TRBV5-4 | CASSLDPSTGELFF
TRBV29-1 | CSAGRQGPDTQYF
TRBV29-1 | CSVERQGATGELFF
TRBV19 | CASSRRQSTNEKLFF
TRBV9 | CASSVSLTSGNTIYF
TRBV9 | CASSVAAAPYNEQFF
TRBV19 | CASRGPSLQSLAKNIQYF
TRBV6-4 | CARSGNTIYF
TRBV7-3 | CASSWTGERNSPLHF
TRBV28 | CASSYQFRGSTDTQYF
TRBV4-3 | CASSQAVQGGEKLFF
TRBV7-9 | CASSTKRERGLETQYF
TRBV6-1 | CASSPDRGRSYEQYF
TRBV7-6 | CASSQGGLLYEQYF
TRBV10-3 | CAIMAGSGELFF
TRBV5-1 | CASSLAEGGTEAFF
TRBV7-9 | CASSFPVRGEQYF
TRBV23-1 | CASSQLASFSSYEQYF
TRBV7-9 | CASSRPGTGGMKQYF
TRBV7-2 | CASSSLAGGPYEQFF
TRBV2 | CASSGRQGALSGNTIYF
TRBV19 | CASSIGGGAYGYTF
TRBV6-5 | CASSYTGWAYEQYF
TRBV30 | CAWSKGVGSGRLLRNEQFF